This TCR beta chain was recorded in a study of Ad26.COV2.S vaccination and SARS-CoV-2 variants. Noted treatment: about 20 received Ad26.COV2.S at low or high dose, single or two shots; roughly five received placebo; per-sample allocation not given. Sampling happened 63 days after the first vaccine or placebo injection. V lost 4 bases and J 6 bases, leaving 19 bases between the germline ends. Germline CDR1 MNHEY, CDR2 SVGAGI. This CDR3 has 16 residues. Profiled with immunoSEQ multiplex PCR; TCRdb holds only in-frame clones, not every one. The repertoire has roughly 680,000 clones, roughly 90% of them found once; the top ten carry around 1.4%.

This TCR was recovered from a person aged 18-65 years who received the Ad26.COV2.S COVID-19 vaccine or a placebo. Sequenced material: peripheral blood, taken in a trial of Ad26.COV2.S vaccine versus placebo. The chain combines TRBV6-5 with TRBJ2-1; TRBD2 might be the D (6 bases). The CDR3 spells CASSSSTSPSSNEQFF. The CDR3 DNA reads TGTGCCAGCAGTTCCAGCACTAGCCCGAGCTCCAATGAGCAGTTCTTC.